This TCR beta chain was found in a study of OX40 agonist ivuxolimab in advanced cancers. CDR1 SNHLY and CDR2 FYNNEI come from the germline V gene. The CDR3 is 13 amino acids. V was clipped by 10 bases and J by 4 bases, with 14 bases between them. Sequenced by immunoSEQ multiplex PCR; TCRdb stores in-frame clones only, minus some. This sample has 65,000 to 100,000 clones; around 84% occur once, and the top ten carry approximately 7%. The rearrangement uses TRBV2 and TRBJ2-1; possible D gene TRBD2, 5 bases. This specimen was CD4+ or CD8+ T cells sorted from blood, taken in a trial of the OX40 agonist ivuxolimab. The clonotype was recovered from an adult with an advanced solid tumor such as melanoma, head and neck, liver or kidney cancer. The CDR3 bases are TGTGCCAACACGGTAAGCGGTTACAATGAGCAGTTCTTC. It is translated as CANTVSGYNEQFF.